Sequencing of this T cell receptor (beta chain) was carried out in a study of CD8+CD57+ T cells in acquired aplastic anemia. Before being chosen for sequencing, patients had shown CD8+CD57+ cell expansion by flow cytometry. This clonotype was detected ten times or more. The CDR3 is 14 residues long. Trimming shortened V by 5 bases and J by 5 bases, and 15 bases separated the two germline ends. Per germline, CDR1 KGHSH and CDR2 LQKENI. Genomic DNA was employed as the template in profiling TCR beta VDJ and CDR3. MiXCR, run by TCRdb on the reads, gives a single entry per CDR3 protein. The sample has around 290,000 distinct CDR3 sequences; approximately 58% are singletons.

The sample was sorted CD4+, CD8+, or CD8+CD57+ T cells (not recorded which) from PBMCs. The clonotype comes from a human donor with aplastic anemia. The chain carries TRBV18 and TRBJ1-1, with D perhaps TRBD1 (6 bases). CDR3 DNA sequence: TGTGCCAGCTCAACATCGCAGGGGATGACTGAAGCTTTCTTT. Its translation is CASSTSQGMTEAFF.